These T cell receptor beta chains were read from a single sample in a study of cytomegalovirus exposure and HLA in healthy donors. Some clones are missing from TCRdb's copy, which holds only in-frame ones; the method was immunoSEQ multiplex PCR. The sample has around 180,000 clones, approximately 84% seen once. The sample comprised PBMCs. The receptors originated from a girl aged 5-17 years in good health and CMV-seropositive. The CDR3 runs from the conserved cysteine through the conserved F or W. Fields, in order: J gene, clone size, V gene, D gene, CDR3 DNA, CDR3 protein. D genes are given only for firm matches. Clone size is not always given. Where it is, it says once, few, many or a class for expanded clones.

j_gene: TRBJ2-3
abundance: once
v_gene: TRBV27
d_gene: TRBD1
CDR3nt: TGTGCCAGCATCATAAGGGGGACAGGGAGAGATACGCAGTATTTT
CDR3aa: CASIIRGTGRDTQYF

j_gene: TRBJ1-2
abundance: NA
v_gene: TRBV4-1
d_gene: TRBD1
CDR3nt: TGCGCCAGCAGCGGGGACAGATATGGCTACACCTTC
CDR3aa: CASSGDRYGYTF

j_gene: TRBJ2-5
abundance: NA
v_gene: TRBV5-1
d_gene: NA
CDR3nt: TGCGCCAGCAGCTTTAATCCGGTCCAAGAGACCCAGTACTTC
CDR3aa: CASSFNPVQETQYF

j_gene: TRBJ1-1
abundance: once
v_gene: TRBV6-5
d_gene: NA
CDR3nt: TGTGCCAGCAGTTACTCAGCTGCGGGGTTCGGGGCTTTCTTT
CDR3aa: CASSYSAAGFGAFF

j_gene: TRBJ2-1
abundance: NA
v_gene: TRBV5-6
d_gene: TRBD1
CDR3nt: TGTGCCAGCAGCCGGCTGACAGGGAGCTCCTACAATGAGCAGTTCTTC
CDR3aa: CASSRLTGSSYNEQFF

j_gene: TRBJ1-2
abundance: NA
v_gene: TRBV18
d_gene: TRBD1
CDR3nt: TGTGCCAGCTCACCACAGGGGGCGGATGGCTACACCTTC
CDR3aa: CASSPQGADGYTF

j_gene: TRBJ1-3
abundance: once
v_gene: TRBV6-1
d_gene: TRBD1
CDR3nt: TGTGCCAGCAGTGAGACAGGGGAGCAGTATGGAAACACCATATATTTT
CDR3aa: CASSETGEQYGNTIYF

j_gene: TRBJ2-3
abundance: once
v_gene: TRBV7-9
d_gene: TRBD1
CDR3nt: TGTGCCAGCAGCCTGGGACAGGGCAACACAGATACGCAGTATTTT
CDR3aa: CASSLGQGNTDTQYF

j_gene: TRBJ1-2
abundance: NA
v_gene: TRBV6-1
d_gene: NA
CDR3nt: TGTGCCAGCAGTGAAGCTTTAAGCACTGGCTACACCTTC
CDR3aa: CASSEALSTGYTF

j_gene: TRBJ1-1
abundance: once
v_gene: TRBV7-2
d_gene: NA
CDR3nt: TGTGCCAGCAGCTTAATGGCGGGAACGGTGAACACTGAAGCTTTCTTT
CDR3aa: CASSLMAGTVNTEAFF

j_gene: TRBJ2-3
abundance: NA
v_gene: TRBV18
d_gene: NA
CDR3nt: TGTGCCAGCTCACCACCCCCGGGGACTAGCACAGATACGCAGTATTTT
CDR3aa: CASSPPPGTSTDTQYF

j_gene: TRBJ1-1
abundance: NA
v_gene: TRBV6-6
d_gene: TRBD1
CDR3nt: TGTGCCACTCACCGGACAGGGGGGAACACTGAAGCTTTCTTT
CDR3aa: CATHRTGGNTEAFF

j_gene: TRBJ1-4
abundance: NA
v_gene: TRBV5-5
d_gene: TRBD1
CDR3nt: TGTGCCAGCAGCTCTGGACAGGACCTTGCAACTAATGAAAAACTGTTTTTT
CDR3aa: CASSSGQDLATNEKLFF

j_gene: TRBJ1-1
abundance: NA
v_gene: TRBV5-4
d_gene: NA
CDR3nt: TGTGCCAGCAGCCCGGGCGTAGGAGGCACTGAAGCTTTCTTT
CDR3aa: CASSPGVGGTEAFF

j_gene: TRBJ2-1
abundance: NA
v_gene: TRBV13
d_gene: NA
CDR3nt: TGTGCCAGCAGCCTCCGGGACATCAATGAGCAGTTCTTC
CDR3aa: CASSLRDINEQFF

j_gene: TRBJ1-3
abundance: once
v_gene: TRBV7-9
d_gene: NA
CDR3nt: TGTGCCAGCACCATAAGCGGCTCTGGAAACACCATATATTTT
CDR3aa: CASTISGSGNTIYF

j_gene: TRBJ2-6
abundance: NA
v_gene: TRBV19
d_gene: TRBD1
CDR3nt: TGTGCCAGTAGTATCGGACAGGGTAGGGCTGGGGCCAACGTCCTGACTTTC
CDR3aa: CASSIGQGRAGANVLTF

j_gene: TRBJ2-1
abundance: NA
v_gene: TRBV5-4
d_gene: TRBD2
CDR3nt: TGTGCCAGCAGCTTGCCGGGGGGGTTTAACAATGAGCAGTTCTTC
CDR3aa: CASSLPGGFNNEQFF

j_gene: TRBJ2-1
abundance: NA
v_gene: TRBV10-3
d_gene: TRBD2
CDR3nt: TGTGCCACCGGGGGGGCCAATTGGAATGAGCAGTTCTTC
CDR3aa: CATGGANWNEQFF

j_gene: TRBJ1-1
abundance: few
v_gene: TRBV19
d_gene: NA
CDR3nt: TGTGCCAGTAGTACTCGTATGAACACTGAAGCTTTCTTT
CDR3aa: CASSTRMNTEAFF

j_gene: TRBJ2-7
abundance: once
v_gene: TRBV19
d_gene: NA
CDR3nt: TGTGCCAGTAGCCCGGGATCCTACGAGCAGTACTTC
CDR3aa: CASSPGSYEQYF

j_gene: TRBJ1-1
abundance: few
v_gene: TRBV6-1
d_gene: NA
CDR3nt: TGTGCCAGCAGTGAAGTCCCGGTGAGGAACACTGAAGCTTTCTTT
CDR3aa: CASSEVPVRNTEAFF

j_gene: TRBJ2-2
abundance: NA
v_gene: TRBV6-1
d_gene: TRBD1
CDR3nt: TGTGCCAGCAGTCGAAACAGGGGTGCCGGGGAGCTGTTTTTT
CDR3aa: CASSRNRGAGELFF

j_gene: TRBJ1-4
abundance: NA
v_gene: TRBV15
d_gene: TRBD1
CDR3nt: TGTGCCACAAGGGGGACAGGGGATGAAAAACTGTTTTTT
CDR3aa: CATRGTGDEKLFF

j_gene: TRBJ2-2
abundance: NA
v_gene: TRBV30
d_gene: NA
CDR3nt: TGTGCCTGGACCGTGGACCGGGGGAATACCGGGGAGCTGTTTTTT
CDR3aa: CAWTVDRGNTGELFF

j_gene: TRBJ2-1
abundance: NA
v_gene: TRBV6-1
d_gene: TRBD2
CDR3nt: TGTGCCAGCAGTGAGAGCGGGGGAACCTACAATGAGCAGTTCTTC
CDR3aa: CASSESGGTYNEQFF

j_gene: TRBJ1-1
abundance: NA
v_gene: TRBV4-1
d_gene: TRBD1
CDR3nt: TGCGCCAGCAGCCCCGTGGGACAGATGAACACTGAAGCTTTCTTT
CDR3aa: CASSPVGQMNTEAFF

j_gene: TRBJ2-2
abundance: NA
v_gene: TRBV5-5
d_gene: TRBD1
CDR3nt: TGTGCCAGCAGTTCCATGGGACAGATAAACACCGGGGAGCTGTTTTTT
CDR3aa: CASSSMGQINTGELFF

j_gene: TRBJ1-2
abundance: NA
v_gene: TRBV29-1
d_gene: TRBD1
CDR3nt: TGCAGCGTTGACTGGACAGGGAGTATTTTCTATGGCTACACCTTC
CDR3aa: CSVDWTGSIFYGYTF

j_gene: TRBJ1-1
abundance: once
v_gene: TRBV19
d_gene: NA
CDR3nt: TGTGCCAGTAGTCAGGGACTGAGGAACACTGAAGCTTTCTTT
CDR3aa: CASSQGLRNTEAFF

j_gene: TRBJ1-5
abundance: NA
v_gene: TRBV19
d_gene: NA
CDR3nt: TGTGCCAGTAGTATTGAGGGGGTATCTGATATCCAGCCCCAGCATTTT
CDR3aa: CASSIEGVSDIQPQHF

j_gene: TRBJ2-7
abundance: once
v_gene: TRBV5-5
d_gene: TRBD2
CDR3nt: TGTGCCAGCAGCTATAGCGGGGGGATTCCCTACGAGCAGTACTTC
CDR3aa: CASSYSGGIPYEQYF

j_gene: TRBJ2-5
abundance: NA
v_gene: TRBV5-1
d_gene: TRBD1
CDR3nt: TGCGCCAGCAGCATCCCAACAGGGGGGCAAGAGACCCAGTACTTC
CDR3aa: CASSIPTGGQETQYF

j_gene: TRBJ1-1
abundance: once
v_gene: TRBV4-2
d_gene: NA
CDR3nt: TGTGCCAGCACCCGGGGGACTGACACTGAAGCTTTCTTT
CDR3aa: CASTRGTDTEAFF

j_gene: TRBJ2-7
abundance: NA
v_gene: TRBV11-2
d_gene: TRBD1
CDR3nt: TGTGCCAGCAGCTGGCAGGGGGCAAGCTCCTACGAGCAGTACTTC
CDR3aa: CASSWQGASSYEQYF

j_gene: TRBJ1-3
abundance: NA
v_gene: TRBV19
d_gene: TRBD1
CDR3nt: TGTGCCAGTAGCCGACAGGGGACTGTAAACTCTGGAAACACCATATATTTT
CDR3aa: CASSRQGTVNSGNTIYF

j_gene: TRBJ1-1
abundance: NA
v_gene: TRBV4-1
d_gene: NA
CDR3nt: TGCGCCAGCAGCCGGGCTGGGACTGAAACTGAAGCTTTCTTT
CDR3aa: CASSRAGTETEAFF

j_gene: TRBJ2-2
abundance: few
v_gene: TRBV6-6
d_gene: NA
CDR3nt: TGTGCCAGCGATTCCTCACGGGGCGGGGAGCTGTTTTTT
CDR3aa: CASDSSRGGELFF

j_gene: TRBJ2-5
abundance: NA
v_gene: TRBV18
d_gene: NA
CDR3nt: TGTGCCAGCTCACCTATTCCTAGCCCGGAGACCCAGTACTTC
CDR3aa: CASSPIPSPETQYF

j_gene: TRBJ2-7
abundance: few
v_gene: TRBV6-5
d_gene: NA
CDR3nt: TGTGCCAGCAGTTACGAGGGCTCCTACGAGCAGTACTTC
CDR3aa: CASSYEGSYEQYF

j_gene: TRBJ1-2
abundance: NA
v_gene: TRBV30
d_gene: TRBD1
CDR3nt: TGTGCCTGGAACAACAGGGGCGTATGGGGCTACACCTTC
CDR3aa: CAWNNRGVWGYTF

j_gene: TRBJ1-6
abundance: NA
v_gene: TRBV5-8
d_gene: NA
CDR3nt: TGTGCCAGCAGGGGACAATTTAATTCACCCCTCCACTTT
CDR3aa: CASRGQFNSPLHF